This T cell receptor (beta chain) was captured in a study of radiotherapy plus CTLA-4 blockade in lung cancer. Study overall: An objective response was seen in around 19% of patients, and disease control in about 30%. Broader study findings: Once radiotherapy plus ipilimumab had been given, TCR clones derived from tumor expanded in blood. Reports identified early blood T cell clone dynamics, with interferon-beta, as the best response predictor.

With ipilimumab providing CTLA-4 blockade, focal radiation was administered to patients who had chemo-refractory metastatic non-small-cell lung cancer. Method: immunoSEQ multiplex PCR; TCRdb's copy keeps in-frame clones and lacks some. This sample has under 50,000 clones, with 80% to 90% found just once. In germline, CDR1 is SGHTA, CDR2 FQGTGA. This CDR3 spans 15 amino acids. J gave up 2 bases and V 0 bases, and 2 bases lay outside the gene matches. This clone has a handful of counts. Its matching antigen is unknown. This chain uses TRBV7-3 with TRBJ2-7; TRBD1 matches at 9 bases. Sample: peripheral blood, taken from a patient treated with radiotherapy plus ipilimumab. The sequence derives from a human donor with non-small cell lung cancer whose response to radiotherapy plus ipilimumab could not be evaluated. CDR3 protein: CASSLTGQGTYEQYF. CDR3 sequence (DNA): TGTGCCAGCAGCTTAACGGGACAGGGCACCTACGAGCAGTACTTC.